This TCR beta chain is from a study of T cell responses to AZD1222 COVID-19 vaccine. Study-level background: Pooled samples include second doses given at about 4 or 12 weeks.

Using immunoSEQ multiplex PCR, the repertoire was profiled, and TCRdb retains in-frame clones only, with some absent. The table lists under 150,000 clones, 80% to 90% of them singletons. CDR1 is DFQATT and CDR2 is SNEGSKA in the germline V gene (reference sequence). V was trimmed by 5 bases and J by 8 bases, leaving 10 bases between them. The CDR3 covers 11 residues. As for this clone: Its antigen is still unknown.

Overall study results and limits: Baseline serostatus was positive in only a handful of AZD1222 recipients. Females outnumbered males among donors, who were mostly white British; clonal diversity was possibly underestimated. An increase in Spike-specific TCR breadth and depth was observed after two AZD1222 doses.

The starting material was peripheral blood, obtained on day 0 of AZD1222 vaccination. V usage is TRBV20-1 and J usage is TRBJ2-1, with TRBD2 as a possible D gene (6 bases). The source is an adult in good health. The CDR3 region is CSADERDEQFF. The CDR3 coding sequence is TGCAGTGCTGATGAGCGGGATGAGCAGTTCTTC.